The clone carrying this TCR beta chain was seen ten or more times. These data come from a study of read filtering for tumor transcriptome and immune sequencing. As for the study in general: Per sample, TCR-region reads ranged about 4 to 11 million by IR-seq, about 80 to 1,400 by RNA-seq.

This library used around 400 ng RNA and molecular barcoded adaptors spanning alpha/delta and beta/gamma chains. Each CDR3 protein gets one entry after TCRdb re-called the reads with MiXCR. The sample has around 58,000 distinct CDR3 sequences, roughly 14% seen once. CDR1 is SQVTM, CDR2 ANQGSEA, per germline. This CDR3 comprises 14 residues. V was clipped by 3 bases and J by 0 bases; unmatched bases: 2. At the time of active disease, bone marrow was collected from every patient. The receptor comes from a donor at least 40 years old with multiple myeloma. The V and J genes are TRBV29-1 and TRBJ2-7; TRBD2 agrees at 10 bases. Sequenced material: a population of CD138-negative cells sorted from bone marrow. DNA of the CDR3: TGCAGCGTTGAGGGACTAGCGAACTCCTACGAGCAGTACTTC. Its protein product is CSVEGLANSYEQYF.